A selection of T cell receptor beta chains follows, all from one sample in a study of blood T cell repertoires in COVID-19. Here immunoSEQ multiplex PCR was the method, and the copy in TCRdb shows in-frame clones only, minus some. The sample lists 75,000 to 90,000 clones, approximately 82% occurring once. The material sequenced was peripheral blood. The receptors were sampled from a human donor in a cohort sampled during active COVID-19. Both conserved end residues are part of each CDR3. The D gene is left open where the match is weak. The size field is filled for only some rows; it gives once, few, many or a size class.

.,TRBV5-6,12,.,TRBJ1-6,TGTGCCAGCAGCAGGGGTGATTCACCCCTCCACTTT,CASSRGDSPLHF
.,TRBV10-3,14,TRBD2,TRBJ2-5,TGTGCCATCAGTGAGGGCCGGGAGGTAGGAGGCCAGTACTTC,CAISEGREVGGQYF
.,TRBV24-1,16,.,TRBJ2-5,TGTGCCACCAGTGATTTGGCTAAGGGACATCAAGAGACCCAGTACTTC,CATSDLAKGHQETQYF
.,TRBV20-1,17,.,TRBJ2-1,TGCAGTGCTAGTCTCGCGTCTCGCAGGTCCTATTACAATGAGCAGTTCTTC,CSASLASRRSYYNEQFF
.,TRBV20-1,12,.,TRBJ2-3,TGCAGTGCTAGTCCTAATAGTGATACGCAGTATTTT,CSASPNSDTQYF
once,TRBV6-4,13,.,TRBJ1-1,TGTGCCAGCAGTGAGGCGAGAGGGACTGAAGCTTTCTTT,CASSEARGTEAFF
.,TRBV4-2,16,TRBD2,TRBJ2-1,TGTGCCAGCAGCCCATACACTAGCGGGGAATACAATGAGCAGTTCTTC,CASSPYTSGEYNEQFF
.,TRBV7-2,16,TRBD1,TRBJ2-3,TGTGCCAGCAGCTTAGGGGGACAGGGTGGCACAGATACGCAGTATTTT,CASSLGGQGGTDTQYF
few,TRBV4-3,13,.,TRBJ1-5,TGCGCCAGCAGCCAAGGTGTAGGGCGGACTCAACATTTT,CASSQGVGRTQHF
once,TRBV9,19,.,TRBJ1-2,TGTGCCAGCAGCGTAGCTGGGGGGGTGATCACAGGGCTCGACTATGGCTACACCTTC,CASSVAGGVITGLDYGYTF
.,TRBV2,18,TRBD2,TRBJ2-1,TGTGCCATCGTAGCGGGAGGGACGTCAGGGAGCTCCTACAATGAGCAGTTCTTC,CAIVAGGTSGSSYNEQFF
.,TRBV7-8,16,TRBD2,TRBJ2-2,TGTGCCAGCAGCACAGGACTAGCGGGATACACCGGGGAGCTGTTTTTT,CASSTGLAGYTGELFF